A single sample gave rise to the 12 T cell receptor beta chains below, sequenced in a study of regulatory T cells in long-lasting Graves disease. Time point here: newly diagnosed GD, antithyroid drugs for less than 3 months. The TCR library was made from RNA that had been extracted from PBMCs in TRIzol. Library construction for TCR beta used iRepertoire HTBI primers and Arm-PCR of CDR3 regions. Via MiXCR, TCRdb re-called the multiplex PCR reads, giving one row per CDR3 protein. The table has about 620,000 distinct CDR3 sequences, around 17% seen once. This sample also belongs to another study, concerning T cells in Graves' hyperthyroidism and ophthalmopathy.

The sample was peripheral blood mononuclear cells (PBMCs), taken at new diagnosis, from a patient treated with antithyroid drugs. These receptors were taken from a woman under 40 with Graves disease.

This clonotype has a count of ten or more. The genes are TRBV12-3 or TRBV12-4 and TRBJ2-6; D uncertain. CDR3 length: 16 residues. Trimming stripped 5 bases from V and 2 bases from J, with 13 bases between. The CDR3 here is CASSTPEAAGANVLTF. The CDR3 DNA sequence: TGTGCCAGCAGTACTCCCGAGGCGGCTGGGGCCAACGTCCTGACTTTC.

This clonotype has at least ten counts. The CDR3 DNA reads as TGTGCCAGCAGTGAAGAGGGGTTCGAGTTTCAGCCCCAGCATTTT. Its translation is CASSEEGFEFQPQHF. V and J are TRBV2 and TRBJ1-5, with D possibly TRBD1 on 5 matching bases. The germline V gene encodes CDR1 SNHLY and CDR2 FYNNEI. V lost 1 base and J 6 bases, leaving 13 bases between the germline ends. The CDR3 has 15 residues.

This sequence joins TRBV29-1 and TRBJ2-7, with TRBD2 identical over 9 bases. The CDR3 length is 15 residues. Germline trimming cut 8 bases from V and 7 bases from J; bases unmatched to any gene: 18. Germline lookup yields CDR1 SQVTM and CDR2 ANQGSEA. CDR3 region: CSIWGGGGLASEQYF. CDR3 sequence (DNA): TGCAGCATCTGGGGGGGAGGGGGACTAGCAAGTGAGCAGTACTTC.

The gene calls are TRBV6-1 and TRBJ1-5, with 7 bases lining up with TRBD1. The CDR3 is made up of 15 amino acids. Germline V lookup: CDR1 MNHNS, CDR2 SASEGT. With 6 bases clipped from V and 3 bases from J, the junction kept 8 bases outside the gene matches. The CDR3 reads CASRRTGANNQPQHF. CDR3 bases: TGTGCCAGCAGAAGGACAGGAGCCAACAATCAGCCCCAGCATTTT.

V and J are TRBV18 and TRBJ1-5; D ambiguous. The CDR3 runs 16 residues. Trimming cost V 4 bases and J 1 base, with 14 bases left between them. CDR1 is KGHSH and CDR2 is LQKENI in the germline V gene. The CDR3 sequence is CASSLMEPGSNQPQHF. The DNA for the CDR3 is TGTGCCAGCTCACTAATGGAACCGGGCAGCAATCAGCCCCAGCATTTT.

As to this clonotype: A far larger clone differs by one base, so this is likely a read error. The chain recombines TRBV2 with TRBJ2-7; no reliable D call. The CDR3 loop spans 13 amino acids. V lost 5 bases and J 7 bases, leaving 15 bases between the germline ends. Germline V gene sequence: CDR1 SNHLY, CDR2 FYNNEI. In nucleotides, the CDR3 is TGTGCCAGCAGTTACCCTCAGCGAAGGGAGCAGTACTTC. Translating gives CASSYPQRREQYF.

This clonotype turned up a few times. V usage is TRBV12-3 or TRBV12-4 and J usage is TRBJ1-3; D ambiguous. Trimming shortened V by 9 bases and J by 0 bases, and 15 bases separated the two germline ends. CDR3 length: 15 amino acids. DNA for the CDR3: TGTGCCAGTACCTTCTTTATTAGCTCTGGAAACACCATATATTTT. This codes for CASTFFISSGNTIYF.

As for this clonotype: A much larger clonotype is one base distant, so this may be a read error. The chain couples TRBV20-1 to TRBJ2-6; TRBD2 is a possible D gene (5 bases). The CDR3 extends over 14 amino acids. The germline gives CDR1 DFQATT, CDR2 SNEGSKA (reference sequence). V dropped 6 bases and J dropped 0 bases, with 9 bases sitting between them. CDR3: CSATGDSGANVLTF. CDR3 DNA sequence: TGCAGTGCCACCGGGGACTCTGGGGCCAACGTCCTGACTTTC.

Ten or more counts support this clonotype. The gene calls are TRBV30 and TRBJ1-5; the match to TRBD1 covers 9 bases. From germline, CDR1 is GTSNPN and CDR2 SVGIG (reference sequence). The J segment lost 2 bases and the V segment lost 4 bases, leaving 9 bases of the junction unmatched. The CDR3 covers 16 residues. CDR3 in amino acids: CAWNTATGGRNQPQHF. CDR3 bases: TGTGCCTGGAATACGGCGACAGGGGGACGCAATCAGCCCCAGCATTTT.

This clonotype was detected many times. CDR3 region: CASRPAGQPVGSYEQYF. The CDR3 region has the DNA TGTGCCAGCAGACCCGCGGGACAGCCTGTTGGGAGCTACGAGCAGTACTTC. The V call is TRBV28, the J call TRBJ2-7; a possible D gene is TRBD1 (7 bases). CDR3 size: 17 residues. V was trimmed by 6 bases and J by 3 bases, leaving 24 bases between them. Per germline, CDR1 MDHEN and CDR2 SYDVKM.

The chain employs TRBV9 and TRBJ2-5; 8 bases are shared with TRBD2. The CDR3 length is 14 residues. V was pared by 4 bases and J by 2 bases, with 4 bases of the junction left unmatched. Germline V gene lookup returns CDR1 SGDLS and CDR2 YYNGEE. The CDR3 loop is CASSQLAEQETQYF. The CDR3 coding sequence is TGTGCCAGCAGCCAACTAGCGGAACAAGAGACCCAGTACTTC.

This clonotype was seen at least ten times. The chain couples TRBV2 to TRBJ2-3, with D perhaps assigned TRBD1 or TRBD2 (5 bases each). The CDR3 sequence is 13 residues long. The germline V and J ends were trimmed by 7 bases and 9 bases, with 17 bases remaining between them. Germline V lookup: CDR1 SNHLY, CDR2 FYNNEI. The CDR3 DNA reads as TGTGCCAGCATTCTCGAGAGGGGACCAACGCAGTATTTT. Residues: CASILERGPTQYF.